Sequencing of this TCR beta chain was carried out in a study of T cells in Graves' hyperthyroidism and ophthalmopathy. General study points: Clonotypes that were expanded in thyroid above 0.001 mostly appeared in blood too. A model of 13 V-J pairs discriminated ophthalmopathy from stable hyperthyroidism.

Amplified TCR beta CDR3 regions derived from RNA transcripts. A set of HTBI primers served as the primers for a first-round RT-PCR of the TCR CDR3. TCRdb analysed the multiplex PCR reads with MiXCR anew, one entry per CDR3 protein. The sample includes about 500,000 distinct CDR3 sequences, about 16% of them seen just once. Comments on this clonotype: Antigen specificity is unknown.

CDR1 is SGHDN and CDR2 is FVKESK in the germline V gene. V was clipped by 3 bases and J by 4 bases, with 16 bases between them. This CDR3 has 16 amino acids. Diagnosis relied on clinical symptoms, serum thyroxine and TRAb, thyroid ultrasound and orbital computed tomography. The clonotype comes from a woman younger than 45 with Graves' ophthalmopathy. The specimen was blood. The chain is built from TRBV14 and TRBJ2-1, with D perhaps being TRBD1 or TRBD2 (5 bases each). The CDR3 DNA follows: TGTGCCAGCAGCCAGGAGCACGGGGCACGATACAATGAGCAGTTCTTC. This translates into CASSQEHGARYNEQFF.